This record looks at one T cell receptor beta chain sequence and its context. The antigen remains undetermined. CDR3 size: 16 residues. The germline V and J ends were trimmed by 3 bases and 2 bases, with 14 bases remaining between them. Germline V lookup: CDR1 LNHDA, CDR2 SQIVND (reference sequence). This sample is part of a study of a mutant IDH1 vaccine in newly diagnosed glioma. Study-wide background: Weeks 1, 3, 5, 7, 11, 15, 19 and 23 were when patients received their eight vaccinations.

Time point of the sample: week 23, last vaccination. Each vaccine dose was 300 ug of mutant IDH1 20-mer peptide, with topical imiquimod. Sequenced by immunoSEQ multiplex PCR; TCRdb stores in-frame clones only, minus some. The table shows 35,000 to 50,000 clones, with approximately 90% occurring only once. This TCR was sampled from a man over 45 with glioma. The chain employs TRBV19 and TRBJ1-5; D uncertain. The source material was PBMCs, sampled from a glioma patient whose treatment included an IDH1 peptide vaccine. The CDR3 DNA follows: TGTGCCAGTAGTATCGGACCCACCCGAGGCAATCAGCCCCAGCATTTT. Its protein product is CASSIGPTRGNQPQHF.